A single sample gave rise to the 12 T cell receptor beta chains below, sequenced in a study of regulatory T cells in long-lasting Graves disease. The TCR beta library used iRepertoire HTBI primers with Arm-PCR amplification of CDR3. In TCRdb, the multiplex PCR reads were re-called with MiXCR into one record per CDR3 protein. The top ten clones hold about 15% of a sample with a few hundred thousand distinct CDR3 sequences, around 20% of them seen once. The sample's time point: newly diagnosed GD, antithyroid drugs for less than 3 months. With RNA extracted from PBMCs as input, the TCR library was made. The material sequenced was peripheral blood mononuclear cells (PBMCs), taken at new diagnosis, from a patient treated with antithyroid drugs. The receptors shown here come from a female donor with Graves disease.

The V gene is TRBV5-1, the J gene TRBJ2-2; D may be TRBD1 (6 bases). This CDR3 contains 14 residues. Germline-derived CDR1 and CDR2 are SGHRS and YFSETQ. Trimming removed 0 bases at V and 6 bases at J, with 9 bases between. The CDR3 DNA sequence: TGCGCCAGCAGCTTGGAGGGGGTTTCCGGGGAGCTGTTTTTT. Encoded protein: CASSLEGVSGELFF.

This clonotype came up many times. The chain recombines TRBV15 with TRBJ2-7; D may be TRBD1 (5 bases). The V and J ends lost 5 bases and 4 bases respectively, with 15 bases between them. CDR1 LNHNV and CDR2 YYDKDF come from the germline V gene (reference sequence). The CDR3 extends over 14 amino acids. Here the CDR3 reads CATSLGQGPYEQYF. The CDR3 nucleotides are TGTGCCACCAGCTTAGGGCAGGGCCCTTACGAGCAGTACTTC.

This clonotype showed up many times. The chain employs TRBV7-2 and TRBJ2-1, with a tentative D call TRBD2 (5 bases). CDR3 length equals 14 residues. From germline, CDR1 is SGHTA and CDR2 FQGNSA. V lost 5 bases and J lost 7, with 15 bases in between. The CDR3 sequence is CASSPGGGTNEQFF. The CDR3 coding sequence is TGTGCCAGCAGCCCAGGCGGAGGCACAAATGAGCAGTTCTTC.

This clonotype was seen at least ten times. V usage is TRBV24-1 and J usage is TRBJ2-2; possible D gene TRBD1, 6 bases. This CDR3 comprises 13 residues. The V end lost 9 bases, the J end lost 1 base, and 8 bases lay between the germline ends. Germline CDR1 is KGHDR and CDR2 is SFDVKD. CDR3 region: CATQQGNTGELFF. As DNA, the CDR3 is TGTGCCACCCAACAGGGGAACACCGGGGAGCTGTTTTTT.

This clonotype appeared once. The rearrangement joins TRBV11-1 to TRBJ2-3; D remains ambiguous. Germline V gene data show CDR1 as SGHAT and CDR2 as FQDESV (reference sequence). Trimming shortened V by 5 bases and J by 7 bases, and 13 bases separated the two germline ends. This CDR3 spans 13 amino acids. The CDR3 sequence: CASSPPGEHTQYF. As DNA, the CDR3 is TGTGCCAGCAGCCCCCCGGGCGAACATACGCAGTATTTT.

This clonotype was detected ten times or more. The V call is TRBV12-3 or TRBV12-4, the J call TRBJ2-5; D ambiguous. Trimming pared 8 bases from V and 3 bases from J, leaving 10 bases between. The CDR3 spans 12 residues. CDR3 in amino acids: CASGQPKETQYF. DNA for the CDR3: TGTGCCAGCGGGCAGCCCAAAGAGACCCAGTACTTC.

There are many counts of this clonotype. V gene TRBV24-1 combines with J gene TRBJ2-7; 12 bases agree with TRBD2. V lost 3 bases and J lost 6; bases outside the gene matches: 2. There are 14 residues in the CDR3. The V gene's germline CDR1 is KGHDR and CDR2 SFDVKD. The chain's CDR3 is CATSDRGLAGEQYF. The CDR3 bases are TGTGCCACCAGTGATCGGGGACTAGCGGGCGAGCAGTACTTC.

This clonotype has at least ten counts. This chain connects TRBV5-1 to TRBJ2-3; D call uncertain. Trimming left V 4 bases short and J 7 bases short, with 13 bases between. CDR3 length: 13 amino acids. Germline CDR1 and CDR2: SGHRS and YFSETQ. DNA for the CDR3: TGCGCCAGCAGCCCTTCTACGGCCAATACGCAGTATTTT. Encoded protein: CASSPSTANTQYF.

This clonotype was picked up many times. V is TRBV7-2 and J is TRBJ1-2; D gene unclear. Germline V lookup: CDR1 SGHTA, CDR2 FQGNSA. The CDR3 runs 13 residues. Between the trimmed V and J ends, which lost 6 bases and 2 bases, there was a span of 10 bases. CDR3 DNA: TGTGCCAGCAGTCCCGACGGAAACTATGGCTACACCTTC. It specifies CASSPDGNYGYTF.

This clonotype has ten or more counts. The chain recombines TRBV11-2 with TRBJ2-7; D is possibly TRBD2 (6 bases). Germline V CDR1 and CDR2: SGHAT, FQNNGV. The CDR3 sequence is 15 residues long. V was cut by 5 bases and J by 6 bases, with 20 bases left in between. CDR3 in amino acids: CASSQLGTRRSEQYF. The DNA for the CDR3 is TGTGCCAGCAGCCAGCTAGGGACTCGTCGTAGCGAGCAGTACTTC.

This clonotype was counted ten times or more. The rearrangement joins TRBV11-3 to TRBJ2-2, with TRBD1 matching over 7 bases. Per germline, CDR1 SGHNT and CDR2 YENEEA. The CDR3 sequence is 15 residues long. V lost 0 bases to trimming and J lost 3 bases; unmatched junction nucleotides: 1. The CDR3, as DNA: TGTGCCAGCAGCTTAGAAGGACAGGACACCGGGGAGCTGTTTTTT. The encoded protein is CASSLEGQDTGELFF.

This clonotype was observed many times. The chain couples TRBV28 to TRBJ1-1; D gene ambiguous. The CDR3 loop spans 13 amino acids. Deletions cut 2 bases from V and 10 bases from J, with 14 bases between. Germline loops: CDR1 MDHEN, CDR2 SYDVKM. As DNA, the CDR3 is TGTGCCAGCAGTTTACGTACGAAAAGCCCAGCTTTCTTT. Translation: CASSLRTKSPAFF.